This T cell receptor (beta chain) is drawn from a study of blood T cell repertoires in COVID-19. This CDR3 contains 14 residues. The V end lost 5 bases, the J end lost 2 bases, and 11 bases lay between the germline ends. Germline V gene sequence: CDR1 SGHVS, CDR2 FQNEAQ. In the original workflow: Amplification of reference gene primers provided the estimated nucleated cell counts. Some clones are missing from TCRdb's copy, which holds only in-frame ones; the method was immunoSEQ multiplex PCR. Clone size and V and J calls were adopted from that table, with D and trimming inferred from the DNA. The sample holds approximately 260,000 clones, about 85% seen once.

The chain has TRBV7-8 and TRBJ2-3, with D possibly matching TRBD2 (6 bases). The sequence was obtained from a woman between 25 and 40 years old with acute COVID-19. Material: PBMCs or T cells enriched from blood (not recorded which). The CDR3 is CASSPRGVTDTQYF. The CDR3 DNA follows: TGTGCCAGCAGCCCCCGCGGGGTCACAGATACGCAGTATTTT.